In this sample, the clone carrying this T cell receptor (beta chain) turned up a few times. The entry originates in a study of blood T cell repertoires in COVID-19. As for the study in general: Sites in the United States, Italy and Spain provided acute and convalescent COVID-19 samples. T cells, B-cell-depleted T cells, or PBMCs supplied cDNA or gDNA.

Authors' processing steps: Nucleated cell number was recorded as an estimate derived from reference gene primer amplification. The method was immunoSEQ multiplex PCR; TCRdb's version includes in-frame clones alone and lacks a portion of them. From that table come the V and J calls and clone size; the DNA was used to work out D and trimming. The sample holds 130,000 or so clones, roughly 79% seen once. The CDR3 loop spans 15 amino acids. Germline V gene sequence: CDR1 SNHLY, CDR2 FYNNEI. V lost 7 bases and J lost 7; bases outside the gene matches: 13. The gene calls are TRBV2 and TRBJ2-1; TRBD2 aligns across 7 bases. Input material: peripheral blood. The TCR originated in a human donor in a cohort sampled during active COVID-19. CDR3 region: CASTLTAGRGNEQFF. DNA of the CDR3: TGTGCCAGCACGTTAACTGCGGGGAGGGGTAATGAGCAGTTCTTC. Full variable domain (outside the CDR3, taken from reference TRBV2 and TRBJ2-1): EPEVTQTPSHQVTQMGQEVILRCVPISNHLYFYWYRQILGQKVEFLVSFYNNEISEKSEIFDDQFSVERPDGSNFTLKIRSTKLEDSAMYFCASTLTAGRGNEQFFGPGTRLTVL.